The clone carrying this T cell receptor (beta chain) was observed at least ten times. Its antigen is as yet unknown. This sample was included in a study of identical twins. TCRdb reprocessed the 5' RACE reads with MiXCR, giving one entry per CDR3 protein. The sample lists around 670,000 distinct CDR3 sequences, less than 7% occurring once. The CDR3 contains 11 residues. V was shortened by 6 bases and J by 2 bases, with 2 bases between the two germline ends. Study-wide results and limits: The study found excess low generation probability among twin-shared out-of-frame alpha sequences.

Sequenced: naive T cells sorted from blood. This clonotype originated in a man aged 18 to 29 in good health. The V gene is TRBV12-3 or TRBV12-4, the J gene TRBJ1-5, with D uncertain. CDR3 protein: CASSRNQPQHF. DNA for the CDR3: TGTGCCAGCAGCCGCAATCAGCCCCAGCATTTT.